The clone carrying this T cell receptor beta chain was counted ten times or more. Its antigen is as yet unknown. As the method for making TCR beta libraries, quantitative 5'-RACE with molecular barcodes was used. TCRdb fed the 5' RACE reads into MiXCR, producing one record per CDR3 protein. The sample lists roughly 350,000 distinct CDR3 sequences; 8% were seen once. The sample comes from a study of CD8 T cells in ankylosing spondylitis. Overall study results and limits: Reports say disease-linked clones showed up significantly more in matched ankylosing spondylitis synovial fluid. Roughly eight highly homologous variants made up a TCR beta motif that seemed to typify ankylosing spondylitis blood. Disease-linked clones bore a CD8+ phenotype and were relatively rare in peripheral blood.

Trimming took off 6 bases at V and 1 base at J, with 18 bases between the two ends. From germline, CDR1 is MNHEY and CDR2 SVGEGT. The CDR3 length is 16 residues. Input material: blood, either unsorted or a sorted T cell fraction (not recorded which). The V and J genes are TRBV6-2 or TRBV6-3 and TRBJ1-2, with a tentative D call TRBD1 (6 bases). The TCR was taken from a male donor with ankylosing spondylitis. The CDR3 region is CASRKEDRSFNYGYTF. The DNA of the CDR3 is TGTGCCAGCAGGAAAGAAGACAGGTCTTTTAACTATGGCTACACCTTC.